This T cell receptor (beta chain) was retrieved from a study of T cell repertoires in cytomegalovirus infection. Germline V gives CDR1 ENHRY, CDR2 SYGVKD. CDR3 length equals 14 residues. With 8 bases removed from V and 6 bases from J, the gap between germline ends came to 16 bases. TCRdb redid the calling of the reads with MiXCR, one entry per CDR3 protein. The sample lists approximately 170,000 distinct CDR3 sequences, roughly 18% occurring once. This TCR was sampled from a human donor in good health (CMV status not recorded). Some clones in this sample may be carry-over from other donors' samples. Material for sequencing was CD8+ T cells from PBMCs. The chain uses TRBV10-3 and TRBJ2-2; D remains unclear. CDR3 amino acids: CAIQEVREAGELFF. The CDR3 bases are TGTGCCATCCAAGAAGTTAGGGAAGCCGGGGAGCTGTTTTTT.